This T cell receptor (beta chain) was sequenced for a study of T cell responses to AZD1222 COVID-19 vaccine. Broader study findings: Compared with day 0, the breadth and depth of the Spike-specific TCR repertoire rose significantly after two doses of AZD1222.

On this clone itself: The antigen remains undetermined.

The V and J ends lost 5 bases and 2 bases respectively, with 12 bases between them. Germline V lookup: CDR1 LNHDA, CDR2 SQIVND (reference sequence). The CDR3 is 14 residues long. Data came from immunoSEQ multiplex PCR; TCRdb stores just in-frame clones and leaves some out. The sample shows fewer than 110,000 clones, 91% of them seen only once. The sample consisted of peripheral blood, taken on day 0 of AZD1222 vaccination. The rearrangement joins TRBV19 to TRBJ1-2; D is undetermined. This sequence was found in an adult in good health. CDR3: CASSGRLGNYGYTF. The DNA for the CDR3 is TGTGCCAGTAGTGGAAGGTTGGGGAACTATGGCTACACCTTC.